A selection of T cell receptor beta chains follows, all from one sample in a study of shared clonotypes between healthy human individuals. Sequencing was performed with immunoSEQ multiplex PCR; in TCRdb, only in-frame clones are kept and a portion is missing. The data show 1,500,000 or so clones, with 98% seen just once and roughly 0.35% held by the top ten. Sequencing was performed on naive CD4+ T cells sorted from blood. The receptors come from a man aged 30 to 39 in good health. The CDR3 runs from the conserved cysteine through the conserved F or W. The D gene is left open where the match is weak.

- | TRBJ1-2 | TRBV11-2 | CASSLDRRRDYGYTF
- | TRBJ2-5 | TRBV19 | CASSPKGVLQGETQYF
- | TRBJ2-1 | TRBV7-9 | CASSLKVVHEQFF
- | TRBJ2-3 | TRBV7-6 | CASSFDGVAQYF
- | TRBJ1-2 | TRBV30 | CAWSSLEDYGYTF
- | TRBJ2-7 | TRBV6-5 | CASSSSSEQYF
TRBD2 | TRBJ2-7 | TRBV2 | CASNAVAGGPLEYF
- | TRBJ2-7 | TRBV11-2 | CASTIRAPLTYEQYF
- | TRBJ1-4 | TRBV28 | CASGVGEKLFF
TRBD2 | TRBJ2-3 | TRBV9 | CASSVLNPLAGGRDTQYF